This T cell receptor (beta chain) was sequenced during a study of shared clonotypes between healthy human individuals (dated by TCRdb to about 2020). Study-level background: A few men and a couple of women, aged 18 to 49 years, made up the cohort. For each donor, CD4 naive and CD4 memory were each given three plates, CD8 naive was given two plates, and CD8 memory was given one plate. Libraries were prepared and TCR repertoires were sequenced by different laboratories using diverse techniques, in order to increase sequencing depth and limit assay-specific biases. Per donor, leukapheresis produced somewhere between about 0.9 and 9 billion PBMCs. Blood TCR repertoires of five healthy adults were deeply sequenced to estimate repertoire size and the extent of clonotype sharing between individuals.

Paper-wide results and their limitations: The genetic and exposure-history diversity represented was limited by the small number of donors. Naive subsets generally had larger estimated clonotype richness than memory subsets did. Sharing across a few donors was observed for approximately 4.6% of naive CD4, less than 4% of naive CD8, 2.3% of memory CD4, and about 0.39% of memory CD8 clonotypes. Sampling was restricted to blood, and TCR repertoires in tissue are likely to differ from TCR repertoires in blood. Compared with non-shared clonotypes, the clonotypes found in all four sorted-subset donors had higher generation probabilities. Pairwise subsampling indicated that sequencing depth was expected to affect the degree of clonotype sharing among donors. Rarefaction of sorted-subset datasets indicated incomplete sequencing despite the large sequencing depth.

For the CD8 naive samples, CD45RO-negative cells were positively selected for CCR7, yielding a CD45RA+CCR7+ population from which TemRA cells were excluded. The donors were healthy, HIV-negative adults with no recently reported acute infections or vaccinations. Only Caucasian adults living in Nashville, Tennessee, USA were represented among the donors. Blood was collected by leukapheresis, and PBMCs were isolated by Ficoll-Histopaque density gradient centrifugation and then cryopreserved in liquid nitrogen vapor phase. Analytical flow cytometry was used to check the purity and quantity of each magnetically sorted T cell population. Genomic DNA was isolated from each sorted fraction and quantified by UV absorbance on a Nanodrop 2000c. Worth noting for this clone: It lacks a known antigen. Per-nucleotide qualities are absent, and no much larger clonotype sits a single base away.

Using the deep immunoSEQ assay, TCR CDR3 regions were amplified from genomic DNA by multiplex PCR. Extracted genomic DNA from each cell subset was spread evenly across all wells of several immunoSEQ 96-well plates, with each plate serving as a replicate. For sorted subsets, around 0.2 ug of genomic DNA, equivalent to roughly 33,000 T cell genomes, went into each replicate PCR. Purified libraries were measured with a Qubit 3.0 fluorometer, size-checked on a Bioanalyzer 2100, and measured again with the KAPA Library Quantification kit. Every immunoSEQ 96-well plate was sequenced on a separate single-read 150-cycle Illumina NextSeq 550 flow cell. The authors processed their data as follows. The immunoSEQ output contained only junctional sequences without quality scores, so filtering could not match that applied to full-length reads. To assign V/J genes and CDR3, sequences were annotated using PyIR, a Python wrapper for IgBLAST v1.9, with IMGT germline references. Any read was removed if the V/J assignment was weak (E-value above 1e-6), the CDR3 was missing, or the read contained stop codons, out-of-frame junctions, or ambiguous translated residues. V3J clonotypes were defined by identical inferred V gene, J gene, and CDR3 amino acid sequence. The percentage overlap between two repertoires was calculated by dividing the number of shared unique clonotypes by the size of the smaller repertoire. Repertoire richness was assessed with RTK rarefaction, the Chao1 estimator, and Recon v2.1 estimates of unobserved clonotypes. Generation probabilities were computed with OLGA for all TCRbeta clonotypes obtained by the gDNA method from four donors. The clones in this table, taken by TCRdb from immuneACCESS, are in-frame only. Not every clone is retained; where verified, under half of the shortfall comes from an unresolved V gene, and the cause of the rest is unknown. D and trimming were read from the DNA, whereas the V and J calls and clone size are those reported in that table. Present in this sample are some 2,100,000 clones, about 93% of which were seen just once. The ten largest clones take up more than 1.5% of the sample.

The receptor was isolated from a man aged 18 to 29 in good health. Some clones in this sample may be carry-over from other donors' samples. Material: naive CD8+ T cells from PBMCs. Explained via the paper, the cell subset or site label denotes: CD45RA+CCR7+.

The DNA reads as follows: TGTGCCAGCACCTTTGGGGGCGGGGCCTACGAGCAGTACTTC. This gives the protein CASTFGGGAYEQYF. The chain is assembled from TRBV6-5 and TRBJ2-7; the D region is possibly TRBD1 or TRBD2, each matching across 6 bases. From a lookup of the germline V gene, CDR1 and CDR2 are MNHEY and SVGAGI. V loses 7 bases of germline sequence and J loses 2 bases, and the interval between the two ends is 15 bases. The CDR3 covers 14 residues, taking in both the cysteine and the phenylalanine. Kept here is only the CDR3 DNA, which spans 42 bases and is read in frame from base 1.